One sample yielded the 20 T cell receptor beta chains listed below, sequenced in a study of tissue T cells after allogeneic stem cell transplantation. The protocol was immunoSEQ multiplex PCR, while the TCRdb copy is restricted to in-frame clones and leaves out a portion. This repertoire shows about 6,800 clones, around 61% found once; its top ten account for around 23%. Sample: duodenum tissue, taken at autopsy. The receptors derive from a female donor older than 55 with lung cancer.

This clone was observed a single time. V gene TRBV5-5 combines with J gene TRBJ1-2; tentatively, D is TRBD1 (6 bases). Germline assignment: CDR1 SGHKS and CDR2 YYEKEE (reference sequence). The CDR3 totals 16 residues. The V gene lost 5 bases and the J gene lost 4 bases, with 21 bases spanning the gap. The CDR3 DNA sequence: TGTGCCAGCAGACGACAGGCAGGGCGGCTGGGCTATGGCTACACCTTC. Translating gives CASRRQAGRLGYGYTF. Full variable domain (remainder filled in from reference TRBV5-5 and TRBJ1-2): DAGVTQSPTHLIKTRGQQVTLRCSPISGHKSVSWYQQVLGQGPQFIFQYYEKEERGRGNFPDRFSARQFPNYSSELNVNALLLGDSALYLCASRRQAGRLGYGYTFGSGTRLTVV.

The chain recombines TRBV14 with TRBJ1-6, with D hard to call. Trimming took off 1 base at V and 3 bases at J, with 7 bases between the two ends. The germline gives CDR1 SGHDN, CDR2 FVKESK. The CDR3 runs to 15 residues. The CDR3 bases are TGTGCCAGCAGCCAAGCTCAAGGCTATAATTCACCCCTCCACTTT. Its protein is CASSQAQGYNSPLHF.

This chain connects TRBV12-3 or TRBV12-4 to TRBJ2-1; TRBD1 is a possible D gene (5 bases). The V and J ends lost 5 bases and 7 bases respectively, with 12 bases between them. The CDR3 spans 13 residues. The CDR3 protein is CASSIGRANEQFF. In DNA form, the CDR3 reads TGTGCCAGCAGTATCGGCAGGGCGAATGAGCAGTTCTTC.

This chain links TRBV7-6 with TRBJ1-5; 8 positions agree with TRBD1. CDR3 length: 15 amino acids. With 1 base clipped from V and 4 bases from J, the junction kept 3 bases outside the gene matches. The germline V gene encodes CDR1 SGHVS and CDR2 FNYEAQ. The CDR3 DNA reads TGTGCCAGCAGCTTAGGGACAGGGCCGAATCAGCCCCAGCATTTT. Residues: CASSLGTGPNQPQHF.

This clone is medium-sized. This chain links TRBV6-1 with TRBJ1-3, with D perhaps TRBD1 (6 bases). V lost 4 bases, J lost 0 bases, and 19 bases lay in between. The CDR3 sequence is 18 residues long. Germline CDR1 reads MNHNS; CDR2 reads SASEGT. The CDR3 sequence is CASSARRGAYSSGNTIYF. Written as DNA, the CDR3 is TGTGCCAGCAGTGCTCGGAGGGGGGCATATAGCTCTGGAAACACCATATATTTT.

This clone was detected a few times. Other DNA sequences in this specimen translate into the identical CDR3. This rearrangement joins TRBV11-2 to TRBJ2-7; D is perhaps TRBD1 (6 bases). CDR1 and CDR2 (germline): SGHAT, FQNNGV. The CDR3 sequence is 14 residues long. The ends were cut back, 0 bases at V and 3 bases at J, with 9 bases in the middle. CDR3 sequence: CASSLERGIYEQYF. Here the CDR3 DNA reads TGTGCCAGCAGCTTAGAGAGGGGGATCTACGAGCAGTACTTC.

This clone was counted between two and nine times. This sequence joins TRBV4-3 and TRBJ1-2; a weak D match, TRBD1 (5 bases). This CDR3 spans 15 amino acids. V was cut by 5 bases and J by 0 bases, with 13 bases left in between. Germline CDR1 reads LGHNA; CDR2 reads YSLEER. CDR3 in DNA: TGCGCCAGCAGCGTGTCCTGGGGCACTAACTATGGCTACACCTTC. This translates into CASSVSWGTNYGYTF.

This clone was picked up a small number of times. This chain links TRBV29-1 with TRBJ2-4, with 8 positions matching TRBD1. The CDR3 is 12 amino acids. V trimming: 6 bases; J trimming: 8 bases; junction bases outside the gene matches: 6. In germline, CDR1 is SQVTM, CDR2 ANQGSEA. CDR3 DNA sequence: TGCAGCGTCAGGGGGCTAATGGACATTCAGTACTTC. Encoded protein: CSVRGLMDIQYF.

This chain links TRBV29-1 with TRBJ1-2; D not resolved. Looked up from germline, CDR1 is SQVTM and CDR2 is ANQGSEA. The CDR3 contains 10 residues. The V and J ends lost 5 bases and 8 bases respectively, with 9 bases between them. CDR3 nucleotide sequence: TGCAGCGTTCGCGAGAGGGGCTACACCTTC. The encoded protein is CSVRERGYTF. Drawing the rest from reference TRBV29-1 and TRBJ1-2, the complete variable domain is SAVISQKPSRDICQRGTSLTIQCQVDSQVTMMFWYRQQPGQSLTLIATANQGSEATYESGFVIDKFPISRPNLTFSTLTVSNMSPEDSSIYLCSVRERGYTFGSGTRLTVV.

The chain recombines TRBV27 with TRBJ2-3; D is ambiguous. Trimming shortened V by 3 bases and J by 4 bases, and 8 bases separated the two germline ends. This CDR3 has 13 residues. Germline loops: CDR1 MNHEY, CDR2 SMNVEV (reference sequence). CDR3 in DNA: TGTGCCAGCAGTTTCGATCTGGCAGATACGCAGTATTTT. Its protein is CASSFDLADTQYF.

V gene TRBV11-2 combines with J gene TRBJ1-3; D gene unclear. Trimming stripped 3 bases from V and 0 bases from J, with 12 bases between. The germline gives CDR1 SGHAT, CDR2 FQNNGV. This CDR3 is 16 amino acids long. In DNA form, the CDR3 reads TGTGCCAGCAGCTTCCCCACAAAACTCTCTGGAAACACCATATATTTT. Its translation: CASSFPTKLSGNTIYF.

CDR3 amino acids: CASSYKTSYNEQFF. CDR3 in DNA: TGTGCCAGCAGTTACAAGACCTCCTACAATGAGCAGTTCTTC. The chain uses TRBV11-2 and TRBJ2-1, with D hard to call. The CDR3 totals 14 residues. Germline CDR1 and CDR2: SGHAT and FQNNGV. Trimming stripped 6 bases from V and 0 bases from J, with 9 bases between.

The V gene is TRBV11-2, the J gene TRBJ1-2; D remains unclear. Germline lookup yields CDR1 SGHAT and CDR2 FQNNGV. Trimming stripped 0 bases from V and 4 bases from J, with 9 bases between. The CDR3 spans 14 residues. The CDR3 protein is CASSLERVGYGYTF. CDR3 coding DNA: TGTGCCAGCAGCTTAGAGAGGGTAGGCTATGGCTACACCTTC.

Turning to this clone: Other DNA sequences of this sample code for an identical CDR3. J is TRBJ2-1 and V is TRBV29-1; TRBD1 aligns across 9 bases. V was pared by 4 bases and J by 5 bases, with 9 bases of the junction left unmatched. The length of the CDR3 is 15 residues. Germline CDR1 is SQVTM and CDR2 is ANQGSEA. Here the CDR3 reads CSVGGGQGRNNEQFF. CDR3 coding DNA: TGCAGCGTTGGGGGGGGACAGGGCAGGAACAATGAGCAGTTCTTC.

This rearrangement joins TRBV7-2 to TRBJ2-3; possibly TRBD2 for D (5 bases). This CDR3 has 15 residues. In germline, CDR1 is SGHTA, CDR2 FQGNSA. Between the trimmed V and J ends, which lost 0 bases and 0 bases, there was a span of 7 bases. DNA of the CDR3: TGTGCCAGCAGCTTAGCACTAGTTAGCACAGATACGCAGTATTTT. Amino acids: CASSLALVSTDTQYF.

This clone was seen more than once but under ten times. The rearrangement uses TRBV9 and TRBJ1-1; TRBD1 might be the D (6 bases). The CDR3 runs 14 residues. V was cut by 1 base and J by 4 bases, with 11 bases left in between. Germline loops: CDR1 SGDLS, CDR2 YYNGEE. CDR3 nucleotide sequence: TGTGCCAGCAGCGTACGTGGGGGGCCCACTGAAGCTTTCTTT. Translated, it gives CASSVRGGPTEAFF.

This clone was recorded only once. This chain uses TRBV4-3 with TRBJ2-3; no firm D call. CDR3 length: 17 amino acids. Between the trimmed V and J ends, which lost 0 bases and 2 bases, there was a span of 15 bases. The germline V gene has CDR1 LGHNA and CDR2 YSLEER. CDR3 DNA: TGCGCCAGCAGCCAAGAAGGATTCCAAACATTCACAGATACGCAGTATTTT. Protein: CASSQEGFQTFTDTQYF.

The chain couples TRBV27 to TRBJ2-2; D possibly corresponds to TRBD2 (6 bases). Germline-derived CDR1 and CDR2 are MNHEY and SMNVEV (reference sequence). The CDR3 sequence is 15 residues long. The V end lost 4 bases, the J end lost 6 bases, and 15 bases lay between the germline ends. The CDR3 bases are TGTGCCAGCAGTTATAGATCGGGGGAGGCCGGGGAGCTGTTTTTT. Protein sequence: CASSYRSGEAGELFF.

This clone showed up just once. The chain has TRBV24-1 and TRBJ2-7, with no clear D. Trimming stripped 6 bases from V and 0 bases from J, with 8 bases between. Germline assignment: CDR1 KGHDR and CDR2 SFDVKD. This CDR3 is 13 amino acids long. The CDR3 coding sequence is TGTGCCACCAGTAATACACACTCCTACGAGCAGTACTTC. Its translation: CATSNTHSYEQYF.

The chain joins TRBV10-3 to TRBJ1-5; D might be TRBD1 (5 bases). V lost 2 bases, J lost 5 bases, and 13 bases lay in between. In germline, CDR1 is ENHRY, CDR2 SYGVKD. CDR3 length equals 15 residues. CDR3 nucleotide sequence: TGTGCCATCAGTGAGGGGACGGGAGCCCATCAGCCCCAGCATTTT. Its protein product is CAISEGTGAHQPQHF.